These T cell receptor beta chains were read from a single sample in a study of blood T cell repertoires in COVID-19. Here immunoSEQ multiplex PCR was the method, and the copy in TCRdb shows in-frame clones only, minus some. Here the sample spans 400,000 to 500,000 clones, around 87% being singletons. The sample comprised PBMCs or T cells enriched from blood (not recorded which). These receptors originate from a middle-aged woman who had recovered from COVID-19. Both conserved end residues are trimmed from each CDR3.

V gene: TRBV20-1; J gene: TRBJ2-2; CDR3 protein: SVRGPGELF
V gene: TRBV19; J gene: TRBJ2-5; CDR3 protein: ASSIDGWAGGFKQQY
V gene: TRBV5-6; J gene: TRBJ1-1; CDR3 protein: ASSLGVWAPGAF
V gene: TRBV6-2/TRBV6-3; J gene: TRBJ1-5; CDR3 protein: ASSSRTGGTPQH
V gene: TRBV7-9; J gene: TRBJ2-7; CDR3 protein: ASSFYGYEQY
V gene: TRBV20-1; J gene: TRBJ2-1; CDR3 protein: SASTGDGEQF
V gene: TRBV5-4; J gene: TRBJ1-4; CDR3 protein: ASSLGGQHNEKLF
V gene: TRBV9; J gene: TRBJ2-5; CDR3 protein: ASSVGVSGTQETQY
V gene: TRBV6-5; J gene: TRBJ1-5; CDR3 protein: ASSYSAGQNQPQH
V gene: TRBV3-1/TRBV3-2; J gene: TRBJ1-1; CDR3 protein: ASSDRVGAF
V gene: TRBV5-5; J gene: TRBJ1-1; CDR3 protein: ASSSMPGQGNTEAF
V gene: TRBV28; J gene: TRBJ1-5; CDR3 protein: ASSPPTGARGNQPQH
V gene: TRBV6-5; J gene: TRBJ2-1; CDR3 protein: ASKDFRRNEQF
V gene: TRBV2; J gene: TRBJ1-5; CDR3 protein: ASSETPSNQPQH
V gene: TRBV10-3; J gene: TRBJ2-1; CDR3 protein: AISPGLAGVGNEQF
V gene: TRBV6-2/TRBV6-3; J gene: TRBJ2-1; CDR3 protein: ASSSGSGDSYNEQF
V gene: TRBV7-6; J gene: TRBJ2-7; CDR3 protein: ASSYDNSYEQY
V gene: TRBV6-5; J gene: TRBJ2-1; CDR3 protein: ASSKRQEMRNEQF
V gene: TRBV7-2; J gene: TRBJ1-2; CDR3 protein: ASSPRGGAEYGYT
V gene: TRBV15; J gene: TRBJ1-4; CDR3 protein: ATSLRDRGQNEKLF
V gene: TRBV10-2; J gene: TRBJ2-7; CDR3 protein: ASRAQGTAGHEQY
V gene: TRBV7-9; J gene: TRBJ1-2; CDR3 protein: ASSLAPLNGYT
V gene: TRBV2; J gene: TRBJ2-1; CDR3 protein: ASTRTSGQPPV
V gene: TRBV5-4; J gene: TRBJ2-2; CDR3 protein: ASSRLAGDSGELF
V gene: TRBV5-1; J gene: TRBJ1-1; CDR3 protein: ASSLEGAEAF
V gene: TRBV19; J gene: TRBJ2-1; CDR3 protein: ASSPRGSGNSYNEQF
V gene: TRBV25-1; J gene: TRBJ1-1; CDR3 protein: ASSPRYAGNTEAF
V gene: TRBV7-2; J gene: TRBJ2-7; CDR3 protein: ASSWSGQGAYEQY
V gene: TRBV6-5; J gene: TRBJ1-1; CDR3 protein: AIRTGTQPYAF
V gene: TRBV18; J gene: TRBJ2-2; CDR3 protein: ASSPPAAGGPGELF
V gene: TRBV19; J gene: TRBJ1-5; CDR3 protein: ASSTGGYSNQPQH
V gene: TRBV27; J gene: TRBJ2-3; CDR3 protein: ASSFSGTSPDTQY
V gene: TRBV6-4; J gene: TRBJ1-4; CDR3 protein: ASRGPGSNEKLF
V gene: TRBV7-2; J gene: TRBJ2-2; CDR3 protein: ASNRGGDTGELF
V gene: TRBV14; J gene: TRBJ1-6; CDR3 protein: ASSQGSGGTPTSPLH
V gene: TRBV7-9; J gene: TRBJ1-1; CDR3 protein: ASSSQGDTEAF
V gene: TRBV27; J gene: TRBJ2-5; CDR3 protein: ASSFEGPGTQY
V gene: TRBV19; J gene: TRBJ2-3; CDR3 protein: ASSIQGFAGFPSTDTQY